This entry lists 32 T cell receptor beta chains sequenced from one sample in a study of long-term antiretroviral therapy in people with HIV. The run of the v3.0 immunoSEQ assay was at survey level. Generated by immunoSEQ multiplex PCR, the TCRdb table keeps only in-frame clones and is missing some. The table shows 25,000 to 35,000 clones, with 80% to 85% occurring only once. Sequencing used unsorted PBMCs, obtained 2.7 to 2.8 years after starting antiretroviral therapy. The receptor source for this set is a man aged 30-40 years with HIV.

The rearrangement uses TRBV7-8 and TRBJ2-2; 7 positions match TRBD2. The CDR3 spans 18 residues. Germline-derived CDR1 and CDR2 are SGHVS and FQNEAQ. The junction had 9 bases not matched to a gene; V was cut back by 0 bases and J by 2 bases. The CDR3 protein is CASSLAKGRLANTGELFF. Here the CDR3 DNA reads TGTGCCAGCAGCTTAGCGAAAGGGAGACTAGCAAACACCGGGGAGCTGTTTTTT.

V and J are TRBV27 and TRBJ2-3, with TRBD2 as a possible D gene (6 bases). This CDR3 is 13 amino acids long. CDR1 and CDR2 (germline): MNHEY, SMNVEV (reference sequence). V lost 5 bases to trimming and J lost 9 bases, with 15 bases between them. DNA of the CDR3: TGTGCCAGCAGTGGGTTGGGACTCCGGACGCAGTATTTT. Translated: CASSGLGLRTQYF.

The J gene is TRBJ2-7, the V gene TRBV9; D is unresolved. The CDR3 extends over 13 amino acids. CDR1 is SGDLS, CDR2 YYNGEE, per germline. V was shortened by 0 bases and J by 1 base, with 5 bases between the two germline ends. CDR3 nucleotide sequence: TGTGCCAGCAGCGTAGGGTCATCCTACGAGCAGTACTTC. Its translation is CASSVGSSYEQYF.

The CDR3 DNA reads as TGTGCCAGCAGACAGATCCTCAACACTGAAGCTTTCTTT. This encodes CASRQILNTEAFF. This chain uses TRBV2 with TRBJ1-1; D is undetermined. This CDR3 comprises 13 residues. V lost 6 bases and J 2 bases, leaving 10 bases between the germline ends. Germline CDR1 reads SNHLY; CDR2 reads FYNNEI.

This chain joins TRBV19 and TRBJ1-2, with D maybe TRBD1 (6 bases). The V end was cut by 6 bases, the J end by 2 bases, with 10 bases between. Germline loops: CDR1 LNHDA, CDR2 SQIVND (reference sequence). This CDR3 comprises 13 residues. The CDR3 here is CASSIRGNYGYTF. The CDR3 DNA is TGTGCCAGTAGCATCAGGGGAAACTATGGCTACACCTTC.

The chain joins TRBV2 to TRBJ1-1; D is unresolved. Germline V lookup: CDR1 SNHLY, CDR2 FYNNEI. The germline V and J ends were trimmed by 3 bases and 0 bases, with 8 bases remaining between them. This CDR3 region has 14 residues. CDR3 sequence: CASSDQGLNTEAFF. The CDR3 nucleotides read TGTGCCAGCAGTGATCAAGGGTTGAACACTGAAGCTTTCTTT.

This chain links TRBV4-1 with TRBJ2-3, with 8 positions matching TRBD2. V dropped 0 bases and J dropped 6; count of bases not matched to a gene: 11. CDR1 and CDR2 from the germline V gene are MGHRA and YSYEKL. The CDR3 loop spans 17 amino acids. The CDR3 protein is CASSQETSGRIVDTQYF. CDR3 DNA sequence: TGCGCCAGCAGCCAAGAAACGAGCGGGAGAATTGTTGATACGCAGTATTTT.

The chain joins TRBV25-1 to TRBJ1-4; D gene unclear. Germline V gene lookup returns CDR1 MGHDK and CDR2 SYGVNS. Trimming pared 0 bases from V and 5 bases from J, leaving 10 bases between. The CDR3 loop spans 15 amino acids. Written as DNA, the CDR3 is TGTGCCAGCAGTGAATATGAAAATTACAATGAAAAACTGTTTTTT. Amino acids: CASSEYENYNEKLFF.

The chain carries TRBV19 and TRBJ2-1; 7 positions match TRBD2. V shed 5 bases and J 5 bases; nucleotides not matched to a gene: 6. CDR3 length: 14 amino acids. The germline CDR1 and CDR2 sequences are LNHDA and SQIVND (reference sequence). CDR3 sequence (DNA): TGTGCCAGTAGTGACTGGGGAGGGAACAATGAGCAGTTCTTC. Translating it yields CASSDWGGNNEQFF.

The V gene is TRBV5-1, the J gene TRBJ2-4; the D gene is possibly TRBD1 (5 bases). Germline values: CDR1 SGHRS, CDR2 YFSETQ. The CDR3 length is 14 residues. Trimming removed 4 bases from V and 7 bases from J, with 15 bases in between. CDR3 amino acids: CASSTQGSGNIQYF. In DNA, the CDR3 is TGCGCCAGCAGCACTCAGGGTAGTGGGAACATTCAGTACTTC.

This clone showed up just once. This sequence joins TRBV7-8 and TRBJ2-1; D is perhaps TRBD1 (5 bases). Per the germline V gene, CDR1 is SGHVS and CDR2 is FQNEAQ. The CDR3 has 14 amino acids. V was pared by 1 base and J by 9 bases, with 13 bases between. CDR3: CASSLEETVLEQFF. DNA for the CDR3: TGTGCCAGCAGCTTAGAGGAGACAGTGCTTGAGCAGTTCTTC. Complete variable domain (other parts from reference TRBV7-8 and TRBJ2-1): GAGVSQSPRYKVAKRGQDVALRCDPISGHVSLFWYQQALGQGPEFLTYFQNEAQLDKSGLPSDRFFAERPEGSVSTLKIQRTQQEDSAVYLCASSLEETVLEQFFGPGTRLTVL.

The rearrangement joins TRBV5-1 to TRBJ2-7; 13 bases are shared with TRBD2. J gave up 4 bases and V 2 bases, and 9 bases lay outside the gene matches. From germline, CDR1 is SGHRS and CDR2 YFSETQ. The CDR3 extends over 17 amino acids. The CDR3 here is CASSLLPGTSGVYEQYF. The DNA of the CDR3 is TGCGCCAGCAGCTTACTCCCCGGGACTAGCGGGGTATACGAGCAGTACTTC.

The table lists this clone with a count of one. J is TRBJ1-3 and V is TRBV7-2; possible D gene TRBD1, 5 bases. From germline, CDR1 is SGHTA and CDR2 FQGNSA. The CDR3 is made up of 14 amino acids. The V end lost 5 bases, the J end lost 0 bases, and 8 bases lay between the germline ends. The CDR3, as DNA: TGTGCCAGCAGCGTTGACAGCTCTGGAAACACCATATATTTT. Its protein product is CASSVDSSGNTIYF.

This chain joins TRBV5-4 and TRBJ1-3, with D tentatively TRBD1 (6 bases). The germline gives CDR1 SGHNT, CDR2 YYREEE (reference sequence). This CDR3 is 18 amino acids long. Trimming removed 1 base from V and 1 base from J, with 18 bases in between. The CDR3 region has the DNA TGTGCCAGCAGCTTGAAGGGGGTCAGAATTTCTTCTGGAAACACCATATATTTT. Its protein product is CASSLKGVRISSGNTIYF.

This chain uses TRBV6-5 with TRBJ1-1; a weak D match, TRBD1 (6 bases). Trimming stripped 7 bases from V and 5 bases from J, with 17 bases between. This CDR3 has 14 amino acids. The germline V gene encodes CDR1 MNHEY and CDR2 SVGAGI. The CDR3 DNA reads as TGTGCCAGCACCCCAATCCTACAGGGAACTGAAGCTTTCTTT. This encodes CASTPILQGTEAFF.

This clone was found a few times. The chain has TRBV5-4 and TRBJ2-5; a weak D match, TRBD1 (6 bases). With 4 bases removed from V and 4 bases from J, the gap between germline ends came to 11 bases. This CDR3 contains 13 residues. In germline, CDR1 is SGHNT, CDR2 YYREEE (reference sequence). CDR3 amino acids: CASSRQVGETQYF. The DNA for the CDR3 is TGTGCCAGCAGCAGACAGGTGGGAGAGACCCAGTACTTC.

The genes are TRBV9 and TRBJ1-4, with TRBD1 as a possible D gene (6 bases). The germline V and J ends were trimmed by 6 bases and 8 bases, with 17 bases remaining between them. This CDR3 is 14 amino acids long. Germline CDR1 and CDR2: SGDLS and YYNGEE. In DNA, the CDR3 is TGTGCCAGCAACGAGGGGGGAGGGGCGGAAAAACTGTTTTTT. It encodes CASNEGGGAEKLFF.

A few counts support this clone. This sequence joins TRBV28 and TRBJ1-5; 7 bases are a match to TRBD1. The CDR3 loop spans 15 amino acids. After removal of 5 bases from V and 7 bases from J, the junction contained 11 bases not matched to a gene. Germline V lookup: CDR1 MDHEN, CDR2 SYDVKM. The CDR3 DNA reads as TGTGCCAGCAGTCTCGGACAGGATTCGTTCCAGCCCCAGCATTTT. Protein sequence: CASSLGQDSFQPQHF.

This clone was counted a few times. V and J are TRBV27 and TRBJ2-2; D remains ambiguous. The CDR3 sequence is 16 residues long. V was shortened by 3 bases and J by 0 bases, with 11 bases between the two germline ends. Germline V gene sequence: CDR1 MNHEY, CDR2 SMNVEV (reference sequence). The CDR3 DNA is TGTGCCAGCAGTTTCAAAACTGGGTCGAACACCGGGGAGCTGTTTTTT. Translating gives CASSFKTGSNTGELFF.

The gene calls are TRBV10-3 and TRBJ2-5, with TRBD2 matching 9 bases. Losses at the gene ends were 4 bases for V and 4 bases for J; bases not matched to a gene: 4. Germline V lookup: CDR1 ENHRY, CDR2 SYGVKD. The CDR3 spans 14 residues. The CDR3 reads CAISGRGGPETQYF. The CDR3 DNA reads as TGTGCCATCAGTGGGCGGGGGGGCCCAGAGACCCAGTACTTC.

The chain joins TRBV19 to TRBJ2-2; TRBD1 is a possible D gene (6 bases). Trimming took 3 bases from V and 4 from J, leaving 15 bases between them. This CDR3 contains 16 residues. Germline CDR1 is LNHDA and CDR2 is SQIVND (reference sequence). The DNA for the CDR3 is TGTGCCAGTAGTATTCATGCAGGGGCGGGCACCGGGGAGCTGTTTTTT. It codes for CASSIHAGAGTGELFF.

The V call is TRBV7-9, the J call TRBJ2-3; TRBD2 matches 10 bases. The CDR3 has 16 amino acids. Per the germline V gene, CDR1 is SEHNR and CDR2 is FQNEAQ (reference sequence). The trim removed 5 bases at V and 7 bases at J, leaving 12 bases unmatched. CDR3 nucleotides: TGTGCCAGCAGCCACTCGCTAGCGGGAGCCCTCCATACGCAGTATTTT. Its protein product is CASSHSLAGALHTQYF.

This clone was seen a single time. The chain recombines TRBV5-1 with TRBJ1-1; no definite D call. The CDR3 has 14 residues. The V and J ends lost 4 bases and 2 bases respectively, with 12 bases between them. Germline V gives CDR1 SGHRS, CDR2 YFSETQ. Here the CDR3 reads CASSPPLTNTEAFF. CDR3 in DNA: TGCGCCAGCAGCCCACCATTAACCAACACTGAAGCTTTCTTT.

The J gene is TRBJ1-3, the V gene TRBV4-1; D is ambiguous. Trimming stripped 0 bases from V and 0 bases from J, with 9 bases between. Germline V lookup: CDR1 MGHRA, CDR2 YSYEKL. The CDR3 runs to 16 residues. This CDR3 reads CASSQDPTTSGNTIYF. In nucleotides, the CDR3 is TGCGCCAGCAGCCAAGACCCCACAACCTCTGGAAACACCATATATTTT.

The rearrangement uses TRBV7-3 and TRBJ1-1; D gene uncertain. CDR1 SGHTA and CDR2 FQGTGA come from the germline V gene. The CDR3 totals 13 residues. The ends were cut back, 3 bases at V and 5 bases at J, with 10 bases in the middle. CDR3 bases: TGTGCCAGCAGCTTCGGGGAAAGGACTGAAGCTTTCTTT. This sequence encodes CASSFGERTEAFF.

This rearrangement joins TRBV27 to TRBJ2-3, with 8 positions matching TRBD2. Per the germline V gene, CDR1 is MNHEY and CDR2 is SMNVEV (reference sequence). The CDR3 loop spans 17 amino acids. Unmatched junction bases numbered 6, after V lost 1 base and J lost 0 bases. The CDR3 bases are TGTGCCAGCAGTTTATTGGCGGGGGGAATAAGCACAGATACGCAGTATTTT. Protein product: CASSLLAGGISTDTQYF.

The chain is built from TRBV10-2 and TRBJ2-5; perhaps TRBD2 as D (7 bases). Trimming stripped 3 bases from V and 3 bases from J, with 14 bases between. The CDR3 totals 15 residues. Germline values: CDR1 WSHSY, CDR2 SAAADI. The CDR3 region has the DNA TGCGCCAGCAGTGATAGGAGGGGGGGGGAAGAGACCCAGTACTTC. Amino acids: CASSDRRGGEETQYF.

CDR3 in amino acids: CASSYSNSLNTEAFF. The DNA for the CDR3 is TGTGCCAGCAGTTACTCGAACAGTCTGAACACTGAAGCTTTCTTT. The chain joins TRBV6-5 to TRBJ1-1, with unresolved D. The V and J ends lost 0 bases and 0 bases respectively, with 8 bases between them. Germline CDR1 reads MNHEY; CDR2 reads SVGAGI. The CDR3 consists of 15 residues.

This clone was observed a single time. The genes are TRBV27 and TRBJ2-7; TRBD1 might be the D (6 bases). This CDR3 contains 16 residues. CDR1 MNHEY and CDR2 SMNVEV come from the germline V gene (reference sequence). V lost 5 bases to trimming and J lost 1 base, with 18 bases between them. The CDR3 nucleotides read TGTGCCAGCAGTCCGCTGACAGGTTCGGGTTCCTACGAGCAGTACTTC. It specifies CASSPLTGSGSYEQYF.

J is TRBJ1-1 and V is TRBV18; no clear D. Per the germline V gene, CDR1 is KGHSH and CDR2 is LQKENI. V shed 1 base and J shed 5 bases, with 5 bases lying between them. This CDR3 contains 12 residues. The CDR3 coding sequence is TGTGCCAGCTCACCACAGGTAACTGAAGCTTTCTTT. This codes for CASSPQVTEAFF.

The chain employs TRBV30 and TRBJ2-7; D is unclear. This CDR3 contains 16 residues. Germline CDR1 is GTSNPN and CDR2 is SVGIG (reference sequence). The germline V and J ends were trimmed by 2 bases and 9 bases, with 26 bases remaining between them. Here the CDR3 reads CAWSKTQVPPGLGQYF. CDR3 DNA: TGTGCCTGGAGTAAAACCCAGGTACCCCCAGGTTTGGGGCAGTACTTC.

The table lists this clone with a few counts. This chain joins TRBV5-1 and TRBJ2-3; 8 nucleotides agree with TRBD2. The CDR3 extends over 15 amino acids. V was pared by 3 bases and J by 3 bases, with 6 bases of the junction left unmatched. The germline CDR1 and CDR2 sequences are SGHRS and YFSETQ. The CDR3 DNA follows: TGCGCCAGCAGCTCGGTAGCGGGGCGTACAGATACGCAGTATTTT. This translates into CASSSVAGRTDTQYF.